Shown below are 23 T cell receptor beta chains from a single sample sequenced in a study of OX40 agonist ivuxolimab in advanced cancers. Profiling relied on immunoSEQ multiplex PCR, and the TCRdb table lists in-frame clones only, not all of them. The data show roughly 37,000 clones, 74% seen once. The input for sequencing was CD4+ or CD8+ T cells sorted from blood, taken in a trial of the OX40 agonist ivuxolimab. All receptors come from an adult with an advanced solid tumor such as melanoma, head and neck, liver or kidney cancer.

J is TRBJ1-6 and V is TRBV7-2; D is uncertain. The CDR3 is 11 residues long. V lost 9 bases and J 6 bases, leaving 6 bases between the germline ends. From germline, CDR1 is SGHTA and CDR2 FQGNSA. The CDR3 DNA is TGTGCCAGTACCGGTAATTCACCCCTCCACTTT. Protein product: CASTGNSPLHF.

The rearrangement links TRBV30 to TRBJ1-1; TRBD1 agrees at 9 bases. This CDR3 is built from 12 residues. Losses at the gene ends were 3 bases for V and 5 bases for J; bases not matched to a gene: 1. The germline CDR1 and CDR2 sequences are GTSNPN and SVGIG (reference sequence). The CDR3 nucleotides are TGTGCCTGGAGACAGGGGGCAACTGAAGCTTTCTTT. This encodes CAWRQGATEAFF. The whole variable domain, filled in from reference TRBV30 and TRBJ1-1, reads SQTIHQWPATLVQPVGSPLSLECTVEGTSNPNLYWYRQAAGRGLQLLFYSVGIGQISSEVPQNLSASRPQDRQFILSSKKLLLSDSGFYLCAWRQGATEAFFGQGTRLTVV.

The V gene is TRBV27, the J gene TRBJ1-5; weak D call: TRBD1 (5 bases). This CDR3 spans 15 amino acids. V lost 3 bases to trimming and J lost 3 bases, with 12 bases between them. The germline CDR1 and CDR2 sequences are MNHEY and SMNVEV (reference sequence). CDR3 bases: TGTGCCAGCAGTTTGGGGACTGGCCCCAATCAGCCCCAGCATTTT. Encoded protein: CASSLGTGPNQPQHF.

The chain employs TRBV29-1 and TRBJ1-2; no clear D gene. V gave up 0 bases and J gave up 4 bases, with 9 bases separating them. Germline CDR1 SQVTM, CDR2 ANQGSEA. The CDR3 is 13 residues long. The CDR3 spells CSVEDQTSYGYTF. The CDR3 bases are TGCAGCGTTGAAGATCAGACATCCTATGGCTACACCTTC.

This rearrangement joins TRBV5-1 to TRBJ1-4; possibly TRBD1 for D (6 bases). The germline V gene encodes CDR1 SGHRS and CDR2 YFSETQ. Trimming cost V 3 bases and J 6 bases, with 9 bases left between them. This CDR3 spans 13 amino acids. CDR3 in amino acids: CASSSGGYEKLFF. The CDR3 DNA reads TGCGCCAGCAGCTCGGGGGGCTATGAAAAACTGTTTTTT.

This clone appeared a few times. The chain employs TRBV7-9 and TRBJ2-7; D is undetermined. The ends were cut back, 6 bases at V and 0 bases at J, with 9 bases in the middle. Per the germline V gene, CDR1 is SEHNR and CDR2 is FQNEAQ (reference sequence). The CDR3 length is 13 residues. CDR3 sequence (DNA): TGTGCCAGCAGTAGCCCCAGCTCCTACGAGCAGTACTTC. This codes for CASSSPSSYEQYF.

This clone was found a few times. J is TRBJ1-5 and V is TRBV10-3; no firm D call. Germline CDR1 ENHRY, CDR2 SYGVKD. The CDR3 extends over 15 amino acids. V dropped 1 base and J dropped 3 bases, with 10 bases sitting between them. CDR3 bases: TGTGCCATCAGTGAGTTCTTCCGAGACAATCAGCCCCAGCATTTT. Protein product: CAISEFFRDNQPQHF.

A single count supports this clone. The genes are TRBV27 and TRBJ2-7; D may be TRBD2 (6 bases). Germline loops: CDR1 MNHEY, CDR2 SMNVEV (reference sequence). The CDR3 totals 13 residues. The V gene lost 2 bases and the J gene lost 2 bases, with 7 bases spanning the gap. The CDR3 is CASSLAGTYEQYF. For the CDR3, the DNA is TGTGCCAGCAGTTTAGCGGGGACCTACGAGCAGTACTTC.

V gene TRBV6-5 combines with J gene TRBJ1-1; 7 positions agree with TRBD1. CDR3 size: 14 residues. The junction had 8 bases not matched to a gene; V was cut back by 6 bases and J by 4 bases. The germline V gene has CDR1 MNHEY and CDR2 SVGAGI. Here the CDR3 DNA reads TGTGCCAGCAGCCGATTACAGGGGAGCACTGAAGCTTTCTTT. It yields the protein CASSRLQGSTEAFF.

The chain joins TRBV27 to TRBJ2-1, with D perhaps matching TRBD1 (6 bases). The CDR3 covers 15 residues. Per germline, CDR1 MNHEY and CDR2 SMNVEV (reference sequence). The V gene lost 3 bases and the J gene lost 2 bases, with 11 bases spanning the gap. CDR3 sequence (DNA): TGTGCCAGCAGTTTCTTTGGGGGCACCTACAATGAGCAGTTCTTC. This gives the protein CASSFFGGTYNEQFF.

V and J are TRBV7-8 and TRBJ1-2; 9 bases agree with TRBD1. Germline V CDR1 and CDR2: SGHVS, FQNEAQ. The V and J ends lost 5 bases and 2 bases, in that order; junction bases with no gene match: 3. The CDR3 contains 14 residues. Written as DNA, the CDR3 is TGTGCCAGCAGCGCCGACAGGGGGAACTATGGCTACACCTTC. It is translated as CASSADRGNYGYTF.

V and J are TRBV4-1 and TRBJ1-2, with D perhaps TRBD1 (6 bases). Trimming stripped 1 base from V and 6 bases from J, with 15 bases between. Germline CDR1 and CDR2: MGHRA and YSYEKL. The length of the CDR3 is 15 residues. The CDR3 coding sequence is TGCGCCAGCAGCCAAGTCGTCAGGGCAGGGGATGGCTACACCTTC. Translating it yields CASSQVVRAGDGYTF.

V usage is TRBV9 and J usage is TRBJ1-2; D remains ambiguous. V gave up 0 bases and J gave up 5 bases, with 11 bases separating them. Germline V CDR1 and CDR2: SGDLS, YYNGEE. This CDR3 is 14 amino acids long. In DNA form, the CDR3 reads TGTGCCAGCAGCGTAGGTACCTTGGCATATGGCTACACCTTC. As protein: CASSVGTLAYGYTF.

This chain joins TRBV15 and TRBJ2-2; the D call may be TRBD1 or TRBD2 (5 bases each). Germline loops: CDR1 LNHNV, CDR2 YYDKDF (reference sequence). The V end lost 0 bases, the J end lost 9 bases, and 11 bases lay between the germline ends. The CDR3 is 14 amino acids. The CDR3 bases are TGTGCCACCAGCAGAGATCGAGGGGTTCGGGAGCTGTTTTTT. It encodes CATSRDRGVRELFF.

This rearrangement joins TRBV7-2 to TRBJ2-1; D may match TRBD1 or TRBD2 (6 bases each). Trimming pared 4 bases from V and 0 bases from J, leaving 13 bases between. Germline V gene sequence: CDR1 SGHTA, CDR2 FQGNSA. The CDR3 has 16 amino acids. The CDR3: CASSYRAGTSYNEQFF. The CDR3 nucleotides read TGTGCCAGCAGCTACAGGGCGGGGACCTCCTACAATGAGCAGTTCTTC. Based on the CDR3 plus reference TRBV7-2 and TRBJ2-1, the full variable domain is GAGVSQSPSNKVTEKGKDVELRCDPISGHTALYWYRQSLGQGLEFLIYFQGNSAPDKSGLPSDRFSAERTGGSVSTLTIQRTQQEDSAVYLCASSYRAGTSYNEQFFGPGTRLTVL.

In its sample, this clone was seen a few times. V is TRBV6-1 and J is TRBJ2-3; no firm D call. The CDR3 length is 13 residues. The germline V gene encodes CDR1 MNHNS and CDR2 SASEGT. Trimming shortened V by 9 bases and J by 0 bases, and 10 bases separated the two germline ends. The CDR3 region is CASRWASTDTQYF. Written as DNA, the CDR3 is TGTGCCAGTCGGTGGGCTAGCACAGATACGCAGTATTTT.

The table lists this clone with a few counts. The genes are TRBV10-2 and TRBJ2-5; TRBD1 agrees at 8 bases. CDR3 length: 14 amino acids. Trimming cost V 6 bases and J 2 bases; bases outside gene matches: 5. Germline CDR1 is WSHSY and CDR2 is SAAADI. CDR3 in amino acids: CASRKGQEQETQYF. CDR3 sequence (DNA): TGCGCCAGCAGAAAGGGACAGGAGCAAGAGACCCAGTACTTC.

The V and J genes are TRBV19 and TRBJ1-2, with D perhaps matching TRBD1 (5 bases). CDR1 is LNHDA, CDR2 SQIVND, per germline (reference sequence). The ends were cut back, 5 bases at V and 11 bases at J, with 21 bases in the middle. The CDR3 totals 14 residues. The CDR3 DNA follows: TGTGCCAGTAGTTTATTCGGCAGGGCATTGGGTTACACCTTC. This codes for CASSLFGRALGYTF. Filled out from reference TRBV19 and TRBJ1-2, the complete variable domain reads DGGITQSPKYLFRKEGQNVTLSCEQNLNHDAMYWYRQDPGQGLRLIYYSQIVNDFQKGDIAEGYSVSREKKESFPLTVTSAQKNPTAFYLCASSLFGRALGYTFGSGTRLTVV.

The chain recombines TRBV9 with TRBJ2-3; D is ambiguous. This CDR3 region has 17 residues. Germline CDR1 is SGDLS and CDR2 is YYNGEE. With 1 base removed from V and 0 bases from J, the gap between germline ends came to 15 bases. The CDR3 coding sequence is TGTGCCAGCAGCGTAACCGGACGGGTGGGAAGCACAGATACGCAGTATTTT. As protein: CASSVTGRVGSTDTQYF.

This clone was found a few times. The gene calls are TRBV29-1 and TRBJ1-4; D is possibly TRBD1 (6 bases). This CDR3 has 12 residues. V lost 4 bases and J lost 5, with 8 bases in between. The germline V gene encodes CDR1 SQVTM and CDR2 ANQGSEA. For the CDR3, the DNA is TGCAGCGTTGGACAGGCGAATGAAAAACTGTTTTTT. It specifies CSVGQANEKLFF.

Only a few counts were recorded for this clone. The chain combines TRBV7-3 with TRBJ1-6, with D hard to call. CDR1 is SGHTA and CDR2 is FQGTGA in the germline V gene. The CDR3 sequence is 16 residues long. V was shortened by 2 bases and J by 3 bases, with 11 bases between the two germline ends. The DNA of the CDR3 is TGTGCCAGCAGCTTAGGTCCCCGGCTCTATAATTCACCCCTCCACTTT. Protein: CASSLGPRLYNSPLHF.

This clone has just a few counts. This sequence joins TRBV18 and TRBJ1-1; D not certain. Germline V gives CDR1 KGHSH, CDR2 LQKENI. Trimming left V 3 bases short and J 2 bases short, with 10 bases between. The CDR3 spans 14 residues. CDR3 in amino acids: CASSPLPQNTEAFF. CDR3 nucleotide sequence: TGTGCCAGCTCACCCCTCCCGCAAAACACTGAAGCTTTCTTT.

This clone was recorded once. This rearrangement joins TRBV12-2 to TRBJ1-2; TRBD1, the table's D call, was not compared with the DNA. TRBV12-2 is flagged as a pseudogene. The CDR3 totals 22 residues. Written as DNA, the CDR3 is TGTGCAAGTCGCTTAGCAACGCCAAGCAGGGGAAACCCCACACTTTTTAACTATGGCTACACCTTC. As protein: CASRLATPSRGNPTLFNYGYTF.